The clone carrying this TCR beta chain was picked up a small number of times. Its antigen remains unknown. The source of the sample is a study of CD4+ T cells in melanoma. Overall study findings and caveats: A reported correlation linked neoantigen-specific CD4+ T cells to CD8+, macrophage and B cell function. Reportedly, melanoma neoantigen-specific CD4+ T cells showed varied differentiation states.

The germline V gene encodes CDR1 SEHNR and CDR2 FQNEAQ (reference sequence). This CDR3 is built from 14 residues. V lost 5 bases and J lost 4; bases outside the gene matches: 3. Some clones are missing from TCRdb's copy, which holds only in-frame ones; the method was immunoSEQ multiplex PCR. The profile shows fewer than 150,000 clones, about 93% of them singletons. This TCR was sampled from a human donor with melanoma. V gene TRBV7-9 combines with J gene TRBJ1-3; 9 nucleotides agree with TRBD1. CDR3 DNA: TGTGCCAGCAGCCGTACAGGGGGCGGAAACACCATATATTTT. Its protein product is CASSRTGGGNTIYF.